This entry is about one T cell receptor (beta chain). This sample was taken from a study of blood T cell repertoires in COVID-19. Some clones are missing from TCRdb's copy, which holds only in-frame ones; the method was immunoSEQ multiplex PCR. The data show roughly 250,000 clones, 84% seen once. The sample consisted of peripheral blood. This sequence was found in a man between 50 and 59 years old with acute or convalescent COVID-19.

CDR3 loop: CASSSWTEDQPQHF. The CDR3 bases are TGTGCCAGCAGCTCTTGGACTGAAGATCAGCCCCAGCATTTT. The chain links TRBV7-8 to TRBJ1-5; D gene uncertain. The CDR3 runs to 14 residues. Germline assignment: CDR1 SGHVS and CDR2 FQNEAQ. V was shortened by 4 bases and J by 5 bases, with 12 bases between the two germline ends.